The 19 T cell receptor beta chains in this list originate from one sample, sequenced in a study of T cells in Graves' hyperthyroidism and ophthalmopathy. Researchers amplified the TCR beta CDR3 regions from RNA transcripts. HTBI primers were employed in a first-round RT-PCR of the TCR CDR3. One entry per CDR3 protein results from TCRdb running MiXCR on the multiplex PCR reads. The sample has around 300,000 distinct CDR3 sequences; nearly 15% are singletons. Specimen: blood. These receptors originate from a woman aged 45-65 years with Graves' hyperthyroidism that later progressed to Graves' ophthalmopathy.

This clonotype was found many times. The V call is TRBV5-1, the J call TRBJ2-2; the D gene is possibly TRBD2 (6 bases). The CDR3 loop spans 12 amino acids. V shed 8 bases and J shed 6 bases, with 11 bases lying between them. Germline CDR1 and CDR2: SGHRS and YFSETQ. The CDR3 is CASSTSPGELFF. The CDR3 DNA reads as TGCGCCAGTTCGACTAGTCCCGGGGAGCTGTTTTTT. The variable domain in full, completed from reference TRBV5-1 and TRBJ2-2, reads KAGVTQTPRYLIKTRGQQVTLSCSPISGHRSVSWYQQTPGQGLQFLFEYFSETQRNKGNFPGRFSGRQFSNSRSEMNVSTLELGDSALYLCASSTSPGELFFGEGSRLTVL.

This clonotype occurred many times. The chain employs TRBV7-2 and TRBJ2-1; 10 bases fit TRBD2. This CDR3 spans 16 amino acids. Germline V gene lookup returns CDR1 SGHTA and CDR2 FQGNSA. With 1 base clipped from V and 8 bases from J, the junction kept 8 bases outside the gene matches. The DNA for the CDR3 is TGTGCCAGCAGCTTAGTTCGACTAGCGGGTAGGGATGAGCAGTTCTTC. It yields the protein CASSLVRLAGRDEQFF.

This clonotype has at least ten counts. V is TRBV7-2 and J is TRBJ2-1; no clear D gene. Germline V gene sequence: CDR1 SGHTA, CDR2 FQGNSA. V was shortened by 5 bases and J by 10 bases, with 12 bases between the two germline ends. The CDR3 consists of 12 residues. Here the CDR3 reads CASSPRAGEQFF. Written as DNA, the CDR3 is TGTGCCAGCAGCCCTCGAGCCGGGGAGCAGTTCTTC.

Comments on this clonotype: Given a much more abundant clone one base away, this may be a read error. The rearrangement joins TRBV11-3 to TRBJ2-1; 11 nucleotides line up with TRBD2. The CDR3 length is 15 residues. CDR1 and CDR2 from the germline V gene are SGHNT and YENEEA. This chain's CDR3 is CASSWTSGFYNKQFF. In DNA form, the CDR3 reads TGTGCCAGCAGCTGGACTAGCGGGTTTTACAATAAGCAGTTCTTC.

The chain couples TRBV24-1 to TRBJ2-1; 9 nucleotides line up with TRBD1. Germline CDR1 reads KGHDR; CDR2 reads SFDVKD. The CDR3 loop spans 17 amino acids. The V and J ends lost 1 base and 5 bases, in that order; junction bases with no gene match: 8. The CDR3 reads CATSDFVPGQGDNEQFF. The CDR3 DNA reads TGTGCCACCAGTGATTTCGTTCCGGGACAGGGAGACAATGAGCAGTTCTTC.

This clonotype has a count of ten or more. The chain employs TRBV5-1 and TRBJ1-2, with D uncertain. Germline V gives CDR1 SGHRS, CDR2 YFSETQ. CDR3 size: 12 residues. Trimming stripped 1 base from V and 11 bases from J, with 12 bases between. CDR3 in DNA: TGCGCCAGCAGCTTGCCGGACGCGGAATACACCTTC. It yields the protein CASSLPDAEYTF.

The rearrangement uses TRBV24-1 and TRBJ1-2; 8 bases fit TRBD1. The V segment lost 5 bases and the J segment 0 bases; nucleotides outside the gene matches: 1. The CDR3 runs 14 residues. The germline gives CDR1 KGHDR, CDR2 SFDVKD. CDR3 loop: CATSGGQANYGYTF. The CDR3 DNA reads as TGTGCCACCAGTGGGGGACAGGCTAACTATGGCTACACCTTC.

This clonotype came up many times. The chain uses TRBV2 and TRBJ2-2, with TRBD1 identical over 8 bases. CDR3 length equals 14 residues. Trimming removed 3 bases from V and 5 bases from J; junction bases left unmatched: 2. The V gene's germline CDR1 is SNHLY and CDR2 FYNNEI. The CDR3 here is CASSDRGQTGELFF. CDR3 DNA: TGTGCCAGCAGTGACAGGGGGCAAACCGGGGAGCTGTTTTTT.

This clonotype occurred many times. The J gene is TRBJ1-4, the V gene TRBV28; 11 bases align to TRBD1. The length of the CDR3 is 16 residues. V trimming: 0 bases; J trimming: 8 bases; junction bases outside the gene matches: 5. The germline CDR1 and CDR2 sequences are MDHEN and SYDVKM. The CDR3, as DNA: TGTGCCAGCAGTTTATGGGCCGGGACAGGGGGGGAAAAACTGTTTTTT. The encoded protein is CASSLWAGTGGEKLFF.

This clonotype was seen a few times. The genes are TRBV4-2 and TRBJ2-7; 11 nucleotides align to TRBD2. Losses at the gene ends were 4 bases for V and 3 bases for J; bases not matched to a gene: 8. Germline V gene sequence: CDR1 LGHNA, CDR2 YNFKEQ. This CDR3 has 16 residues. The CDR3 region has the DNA TGTGCCAGCAGCCGGGAAAGACTAGCGGGATTCTACGAGCAGTACTTC. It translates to CASSRERLAGFYEQYF.

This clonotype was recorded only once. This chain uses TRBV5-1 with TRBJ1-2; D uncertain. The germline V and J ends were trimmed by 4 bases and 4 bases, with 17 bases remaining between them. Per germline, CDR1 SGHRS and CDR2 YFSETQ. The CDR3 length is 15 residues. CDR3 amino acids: CASSPTTRRGYGYTF. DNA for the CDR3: TGCGCCAGCAGCCCCACCACCCGGCGGGGCTATGGCTACACCTTC.

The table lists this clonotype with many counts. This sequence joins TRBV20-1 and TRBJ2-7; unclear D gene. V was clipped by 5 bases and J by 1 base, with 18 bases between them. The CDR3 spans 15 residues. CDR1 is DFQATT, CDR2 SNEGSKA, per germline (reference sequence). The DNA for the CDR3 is TGCAGTGCTGTACTTGGGGTGGCCGCTTCCTACGAGCAGTACTTC. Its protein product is CSAVLGVAASYEQYF.

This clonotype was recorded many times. The chain's CDR3 is CSAPTRLGNEQYF. The CDR3 DNA reads as TGCAGTGCCCCCACCCGACTAGGGAACGAGCAGTACTTC. The gene calls are TRBV20-1 and TRBJ2-7, with a possible D match to TRBD2 (6 bases). This CDR3 region has 13 residues. Germline CDR1 and CDR2: DFQATT and SNEGSKA (reference sequence). V was pared by 6 bases and J by 5 bases, with 17 bases between.

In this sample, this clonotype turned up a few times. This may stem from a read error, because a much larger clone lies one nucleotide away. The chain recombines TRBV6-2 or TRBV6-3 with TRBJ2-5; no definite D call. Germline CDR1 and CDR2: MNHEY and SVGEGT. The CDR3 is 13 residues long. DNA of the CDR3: TGTGCCTGCGCCCGCGGACCGAAAGAGACCCGGTACTTC. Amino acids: CACARGPKETRYF.

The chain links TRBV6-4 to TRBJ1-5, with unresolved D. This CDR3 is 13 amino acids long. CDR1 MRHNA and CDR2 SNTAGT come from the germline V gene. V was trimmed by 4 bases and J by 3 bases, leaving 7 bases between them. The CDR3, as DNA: TGTGCCAGCAGTGTAACTGCCAATCAGCCCCAGCATTTT. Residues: CASSVTANQPQHF.

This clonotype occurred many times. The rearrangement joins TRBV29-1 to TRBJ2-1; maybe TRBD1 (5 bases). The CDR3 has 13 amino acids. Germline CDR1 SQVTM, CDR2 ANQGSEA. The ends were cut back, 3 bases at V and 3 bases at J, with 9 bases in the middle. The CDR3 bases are TGCAGCGTTGAGGGGCAGGGCTACAATGAGCAGTTCTTC. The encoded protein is CSVEGQGYNEQFF.

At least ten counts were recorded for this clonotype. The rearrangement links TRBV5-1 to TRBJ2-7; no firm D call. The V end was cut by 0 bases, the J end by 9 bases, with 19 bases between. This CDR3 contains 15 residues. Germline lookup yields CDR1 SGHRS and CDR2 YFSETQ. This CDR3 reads CASSLADAVAAGQYF. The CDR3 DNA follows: TGCGCCAGCAGCTTGGCGGACGCGGTGGCAGCCGGGCAGTACTTC.

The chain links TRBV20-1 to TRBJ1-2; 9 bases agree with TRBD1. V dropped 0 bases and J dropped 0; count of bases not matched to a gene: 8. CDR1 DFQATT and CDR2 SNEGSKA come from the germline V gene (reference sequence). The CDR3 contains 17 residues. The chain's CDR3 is CSARDWTGATTNYGYTF. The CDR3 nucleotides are TGCAGTGCTAGAGATTGGACAGGGGCCACAACTAACTATGGCTACACCTTC.

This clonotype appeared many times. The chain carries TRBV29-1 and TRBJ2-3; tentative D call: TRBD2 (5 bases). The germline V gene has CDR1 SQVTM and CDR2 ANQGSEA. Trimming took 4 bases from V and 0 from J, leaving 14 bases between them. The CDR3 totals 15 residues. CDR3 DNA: TGCAGCGTTGGAGGGATAGCAGCTAGCACAGATACGCAGTATTTT. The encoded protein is CSVGGIAASTDTQYF.